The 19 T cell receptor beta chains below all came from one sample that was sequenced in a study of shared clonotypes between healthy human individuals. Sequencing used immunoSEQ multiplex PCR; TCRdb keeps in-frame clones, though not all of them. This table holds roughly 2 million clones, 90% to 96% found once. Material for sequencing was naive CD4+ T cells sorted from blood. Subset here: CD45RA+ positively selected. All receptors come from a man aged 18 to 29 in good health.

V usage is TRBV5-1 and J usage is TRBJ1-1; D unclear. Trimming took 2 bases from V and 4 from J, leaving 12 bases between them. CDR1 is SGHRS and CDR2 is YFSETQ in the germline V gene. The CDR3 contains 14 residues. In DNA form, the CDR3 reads TGCGCCAGCAGCTTTCTAGATGAGGGCACTGAAGCTTTCTTT. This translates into CASSFLDEGTEAFF. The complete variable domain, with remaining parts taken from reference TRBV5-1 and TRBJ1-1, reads KAGVTQTPRYLIKTRGQQVTLSCSPISGHRSVSWYQQTPGQGLQFLFEYFSETQRNKGNFPGRFSGRQFSNSRSEMNVSTLELGDSALYLCASSFLDEGTEAFFGQGTRLTVV.

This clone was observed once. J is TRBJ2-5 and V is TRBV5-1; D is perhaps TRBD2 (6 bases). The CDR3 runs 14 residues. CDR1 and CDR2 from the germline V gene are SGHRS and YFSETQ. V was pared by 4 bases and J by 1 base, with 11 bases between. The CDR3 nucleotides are TGCGCCAGCAGCCCGCGGACTATCCAAGAGACCCAGTACTTC. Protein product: CASSPRTIQETQYF.

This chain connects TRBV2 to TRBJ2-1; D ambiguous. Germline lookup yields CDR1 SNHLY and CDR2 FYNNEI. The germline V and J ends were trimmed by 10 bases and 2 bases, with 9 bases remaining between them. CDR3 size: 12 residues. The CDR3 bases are TGTGCCACTGCGCCGCCCTACAATGAGCAGTTCTTC. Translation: CATAPPYNEQFF.

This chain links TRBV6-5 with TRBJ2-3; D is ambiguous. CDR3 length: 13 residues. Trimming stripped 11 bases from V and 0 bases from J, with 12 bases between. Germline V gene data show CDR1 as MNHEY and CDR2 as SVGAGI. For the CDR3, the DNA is TGTGCCGCATCCGGACGGAGCACAGATACGCAGTATTTT. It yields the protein CAASGRSTDTQYF.

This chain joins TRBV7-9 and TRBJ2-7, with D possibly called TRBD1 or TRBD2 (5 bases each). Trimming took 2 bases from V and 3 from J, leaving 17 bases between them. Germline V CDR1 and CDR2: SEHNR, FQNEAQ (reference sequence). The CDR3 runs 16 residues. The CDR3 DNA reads TGTGCCAGCAGCTTAATGGGGGTTTTGGTCAGCTACGAGCAGTACTTC. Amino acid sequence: CASSLMGVLVSYEQYF.

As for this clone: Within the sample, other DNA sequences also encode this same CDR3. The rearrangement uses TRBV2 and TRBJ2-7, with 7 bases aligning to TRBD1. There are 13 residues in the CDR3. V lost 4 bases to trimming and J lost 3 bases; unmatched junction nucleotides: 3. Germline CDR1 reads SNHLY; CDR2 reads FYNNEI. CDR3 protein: CASSVDRNYEQYF. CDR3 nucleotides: TGTGCCAGCAGTGTGGACAGGAACTACGAGCAGTACTTC.

The CDR3 loop is CASSNPLGLAGFGTTDTQYF. DNA of the CDR3: TGTGCCAGTAGTAACCCCCTCGGACTAGCGGGATTCGGCACCACAGATACGCAGTATTTT. This chain links TRBV5-4 with TRBJ2-3, with 12 bases matching TRBD2. Germline-derived CDR1 and CDR2 are SGHNT and YYREEE (reference sequence). After removal of 8 bases from V and 2 bases from J, the junction contained 21 bases not matched to a gene. This CDR3 comprises 20 residues.

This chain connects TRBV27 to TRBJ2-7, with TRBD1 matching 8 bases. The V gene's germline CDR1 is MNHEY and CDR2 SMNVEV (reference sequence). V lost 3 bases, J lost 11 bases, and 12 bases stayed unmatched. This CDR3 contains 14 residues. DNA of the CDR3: TGTGCCAGCAGTTTGAAGACAGGGGAACACCCGAAGTACTTC. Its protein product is CASSLKTGEHPKYF.

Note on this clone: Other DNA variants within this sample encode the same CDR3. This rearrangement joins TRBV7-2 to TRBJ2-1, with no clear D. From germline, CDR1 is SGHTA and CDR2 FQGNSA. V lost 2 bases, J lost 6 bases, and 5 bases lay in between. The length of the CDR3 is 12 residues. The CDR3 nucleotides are TGTGCCAGCAGCTTATCGGGCAATGAGCAGTTCTTC. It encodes CASSLSGNEQFF.

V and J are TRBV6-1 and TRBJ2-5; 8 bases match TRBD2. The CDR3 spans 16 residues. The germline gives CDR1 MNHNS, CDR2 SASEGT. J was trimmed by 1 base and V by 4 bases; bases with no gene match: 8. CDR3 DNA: TGTGCCAGCAGTGTTAACCGGGGGGGCGGCCAAGAGACCCAGTACTTC. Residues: CASSVNRGGGQETQYF.

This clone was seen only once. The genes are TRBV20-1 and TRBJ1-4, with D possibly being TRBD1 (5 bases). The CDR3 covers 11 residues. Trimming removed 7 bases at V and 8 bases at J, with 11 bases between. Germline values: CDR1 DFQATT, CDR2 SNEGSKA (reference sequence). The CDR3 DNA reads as TGCAGTGGGTTTAGGGGAGAAAAACTGTTTTTT. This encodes CSGFRGEKLFF.

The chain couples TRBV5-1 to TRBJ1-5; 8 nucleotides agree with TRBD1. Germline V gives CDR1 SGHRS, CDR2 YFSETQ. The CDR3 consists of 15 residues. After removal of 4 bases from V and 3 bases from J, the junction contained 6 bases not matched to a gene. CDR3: CASSEQTGANQPQHF. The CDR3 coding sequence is TGCGCCAGCAGCGAACAGACAGGGGCCAATCAGCCCCAGCATTTT. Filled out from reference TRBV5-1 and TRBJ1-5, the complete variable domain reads KAGVTQTPRYLIKTRGQQVTLSCSPISGHRSVSWYQQTPGQGLQFLFEYFSETQRNKGNFPGRFSGRQFSNSRSEMNVSTLELGDSALYLCASSEQTGANQPQHFGDGTRLSIL.

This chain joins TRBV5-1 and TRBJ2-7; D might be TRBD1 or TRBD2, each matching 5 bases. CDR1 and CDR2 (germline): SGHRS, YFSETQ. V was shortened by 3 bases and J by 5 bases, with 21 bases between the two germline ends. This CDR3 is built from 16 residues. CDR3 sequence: CASSSGIRDVVNEQYF. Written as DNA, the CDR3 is TGCGCCAGCAGCTCCGGAATCAGGGACGTAGTCAACGAGCAGTACTTC.

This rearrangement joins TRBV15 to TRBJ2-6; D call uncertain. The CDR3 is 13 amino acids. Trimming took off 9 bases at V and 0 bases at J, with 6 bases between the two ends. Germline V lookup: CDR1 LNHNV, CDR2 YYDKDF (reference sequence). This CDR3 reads CATRSSGANVLTF. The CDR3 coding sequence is TGTGCCACTAGGAGCTCTGGGGCCAACGTCCTGACTTTC. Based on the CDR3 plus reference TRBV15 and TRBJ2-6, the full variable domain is DAMVIQNPRYQVTQFGKPVTLSCSQTLNHNVMYWYQQKSSQAPKLLFHYYDKDFNNEADTPDNFQSRRPNTSFCFLDIRSPGLGDTAMYLCATRSSGANVLTFGAGSRLTVL.

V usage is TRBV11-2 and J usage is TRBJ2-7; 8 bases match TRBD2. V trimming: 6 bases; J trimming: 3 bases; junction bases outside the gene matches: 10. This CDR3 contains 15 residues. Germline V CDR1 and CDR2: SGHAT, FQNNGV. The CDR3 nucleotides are TGTGCCAGCAGGGGACTGAGCGGGAGTATCTACGAGCAGTACTTC. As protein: CASRGLSGSIYEQYF.

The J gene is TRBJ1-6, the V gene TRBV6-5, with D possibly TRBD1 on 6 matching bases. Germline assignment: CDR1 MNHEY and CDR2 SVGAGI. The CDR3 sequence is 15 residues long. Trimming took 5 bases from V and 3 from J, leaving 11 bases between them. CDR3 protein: CASSGGQNYNSPLHF. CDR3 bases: TGTGCCAGCAGTGGCGGACAGAACTATAATTCACCCCTCCACTTT.

CDR3 bases: TGTGCCAGCAGCGTAGCCTCCGGGAGTAAGGCCGGGGAGCTGTTTTTT. Its protein is CASSVASGSKAGELFF. The J gene is TRBJ2-2, the V gene TRBV9; tentatively, D is TRBD2 (6 bases). CDR3 length equals 16 residues. CDR1 SGDLS and CDR2 YYNGEE come from the germline V gene. The V end lost 0 bases, the J end lost 6 bases, and 15 bases lay between the germline ends.

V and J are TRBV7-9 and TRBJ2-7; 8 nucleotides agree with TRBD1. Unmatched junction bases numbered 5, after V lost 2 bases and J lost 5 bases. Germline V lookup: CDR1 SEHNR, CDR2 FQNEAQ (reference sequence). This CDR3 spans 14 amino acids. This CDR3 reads CASSLQGAGDEQYF. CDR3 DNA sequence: TGTGCCAGCAGCTTACAGGGGGCAGGTGACGAGCAGTACTTC.

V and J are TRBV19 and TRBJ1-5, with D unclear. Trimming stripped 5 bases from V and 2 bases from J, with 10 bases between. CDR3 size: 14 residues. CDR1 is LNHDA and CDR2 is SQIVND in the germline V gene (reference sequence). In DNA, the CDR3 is TGTGCCAGTAGTCAGAGTGGGGGCAATCAGCCCCAGCATTTT. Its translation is CASSQSGGNQPQHF.